This T cell receptor (beta chain) came from a study of neurological immune-mediated disorders. CDR1 and CDR2 from the germline V gene are MNHEY and SVGAGI. With 5 bases removed from V and 0 bases from J, the gap between germline ends came to 19 bases. The CDR3 consists of 18 residues. With 10-nucleotide random UMIs, 5'RACE was used to make the cDNA. One entry per CDR3 protein results from TCRdb running MiXCR on the 5' RACE reads. The profile shows over 60,000 distinct CDR3 sequences, 4.5% to 6.5% of them singletons. The chain recombines TRBV6-5 with TRBJ2-2, with a tentative D call TRBD2 (5 bases). Material for sequencing was PBMCs. The TCR originated in a woman aged 25 to 39 with multiple sclerosis. Here the CDR3 reads CASSPPTAVPANTGELFF. The CDR3 coding sequence is TGTGCCAGCAGTCCTCCTACAGCGGTACCCGCGAACACCGGGGAGCTGTTTTTT.